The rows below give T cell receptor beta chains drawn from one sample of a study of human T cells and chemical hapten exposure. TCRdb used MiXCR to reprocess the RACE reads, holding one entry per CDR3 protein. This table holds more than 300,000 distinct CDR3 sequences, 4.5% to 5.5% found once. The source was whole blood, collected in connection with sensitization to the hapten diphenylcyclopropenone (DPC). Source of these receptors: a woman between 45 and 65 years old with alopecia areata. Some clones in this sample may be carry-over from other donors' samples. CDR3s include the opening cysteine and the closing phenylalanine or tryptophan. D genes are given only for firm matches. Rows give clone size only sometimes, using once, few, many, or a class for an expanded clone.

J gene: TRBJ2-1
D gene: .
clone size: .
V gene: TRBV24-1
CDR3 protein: CATSDSRIISYNEQFF

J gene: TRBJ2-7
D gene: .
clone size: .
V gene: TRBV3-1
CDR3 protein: CASSLKTRGLYEQYF

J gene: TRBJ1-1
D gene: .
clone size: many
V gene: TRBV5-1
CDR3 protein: CASSWPDAEAFF

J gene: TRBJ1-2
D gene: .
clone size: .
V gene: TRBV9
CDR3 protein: CASSAGQTYRSRGDYGYTF

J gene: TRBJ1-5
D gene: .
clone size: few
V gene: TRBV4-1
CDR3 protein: CASSQVPLRGPQHF

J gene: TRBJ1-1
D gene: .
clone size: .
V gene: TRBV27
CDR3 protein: CASRGLPNPEAFF

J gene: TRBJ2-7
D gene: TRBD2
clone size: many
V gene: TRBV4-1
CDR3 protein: CASSLSGPSGMYEQYF

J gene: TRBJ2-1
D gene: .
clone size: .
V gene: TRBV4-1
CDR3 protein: CASSHNGGRGREQFF

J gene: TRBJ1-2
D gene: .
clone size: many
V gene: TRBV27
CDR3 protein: CASSLQGTYGYTF

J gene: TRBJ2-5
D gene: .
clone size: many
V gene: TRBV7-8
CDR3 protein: CASSPSRVLIRETQYF

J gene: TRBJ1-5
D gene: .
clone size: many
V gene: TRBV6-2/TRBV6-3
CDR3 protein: CASSPPGVRVPHF

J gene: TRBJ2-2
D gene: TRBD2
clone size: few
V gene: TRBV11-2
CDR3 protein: CASRKLSGGAGGELFF

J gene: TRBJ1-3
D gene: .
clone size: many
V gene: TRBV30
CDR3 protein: CAWSSQGHYGNTIYF

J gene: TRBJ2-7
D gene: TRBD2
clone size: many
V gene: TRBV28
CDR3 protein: CASSLSGGRGEQYF

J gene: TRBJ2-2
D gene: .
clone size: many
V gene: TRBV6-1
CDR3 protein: CASSEGSTGELFF

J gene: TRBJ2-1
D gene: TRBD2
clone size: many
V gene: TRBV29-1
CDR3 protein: CSVERGGRIHEQFF

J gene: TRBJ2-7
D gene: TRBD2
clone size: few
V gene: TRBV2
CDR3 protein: CASSGGGASYEQYF

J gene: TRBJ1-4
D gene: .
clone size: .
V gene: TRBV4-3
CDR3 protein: CASSQVRSNEKLFF

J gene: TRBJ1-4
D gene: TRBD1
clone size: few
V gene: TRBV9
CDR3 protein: CASSVGAGQGDEKLFF

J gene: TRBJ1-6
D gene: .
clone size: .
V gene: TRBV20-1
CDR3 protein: CSARDNSSPGSPLHF

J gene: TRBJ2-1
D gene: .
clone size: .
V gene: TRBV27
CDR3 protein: CASKEASYNEQFF

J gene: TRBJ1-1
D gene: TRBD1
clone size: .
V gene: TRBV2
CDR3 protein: CASRAGTGTMSSTEAFF

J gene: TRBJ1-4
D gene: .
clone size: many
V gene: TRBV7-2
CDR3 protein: CASSSGVGRINEKLFF

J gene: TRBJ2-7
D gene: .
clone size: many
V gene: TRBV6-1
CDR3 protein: CASSEILGNEQYF

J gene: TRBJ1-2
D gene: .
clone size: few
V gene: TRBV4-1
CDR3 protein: CASSQEALNYGYTF

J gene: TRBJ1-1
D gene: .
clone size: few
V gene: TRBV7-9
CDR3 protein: CASSLVIGSEAFF

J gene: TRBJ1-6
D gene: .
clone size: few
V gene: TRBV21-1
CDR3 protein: CASSKGHSPLHF

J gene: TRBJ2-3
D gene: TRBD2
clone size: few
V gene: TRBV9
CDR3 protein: CASSVVAGDTQYF

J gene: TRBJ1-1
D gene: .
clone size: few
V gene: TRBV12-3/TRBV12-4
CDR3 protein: CASSPIIRGGGAFF

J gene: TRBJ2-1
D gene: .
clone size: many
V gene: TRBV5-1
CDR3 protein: CASSFEGTFSYNEQFF

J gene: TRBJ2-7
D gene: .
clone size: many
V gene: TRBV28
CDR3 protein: CASSSPSDPRGNEQYF

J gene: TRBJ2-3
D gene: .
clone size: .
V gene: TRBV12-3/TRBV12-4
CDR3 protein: CASSFGQGPDTQYF

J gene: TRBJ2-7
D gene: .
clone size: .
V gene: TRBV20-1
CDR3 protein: CSVKTLYEQYF

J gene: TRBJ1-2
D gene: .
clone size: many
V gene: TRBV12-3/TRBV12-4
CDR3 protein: CASSTGPNYGYTF

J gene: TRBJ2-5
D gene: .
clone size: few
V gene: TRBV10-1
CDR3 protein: CASSGQGAGRETQYF

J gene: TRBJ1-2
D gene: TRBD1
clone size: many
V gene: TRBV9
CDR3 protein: CASSGSGDSGFPNYGYTF

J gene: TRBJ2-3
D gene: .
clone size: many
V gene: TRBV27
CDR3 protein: CASSFSGVGTDTQYF

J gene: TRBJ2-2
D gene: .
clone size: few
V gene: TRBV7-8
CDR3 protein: CASSLGQVGGELFF

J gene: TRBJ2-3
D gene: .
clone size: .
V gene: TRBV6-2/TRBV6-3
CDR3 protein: CASKEGPSTDTQYF

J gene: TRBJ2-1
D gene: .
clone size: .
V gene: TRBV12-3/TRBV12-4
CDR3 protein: CASRVASEQFF

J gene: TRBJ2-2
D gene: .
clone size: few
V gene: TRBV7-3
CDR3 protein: CASSPSRAVSTGELFF

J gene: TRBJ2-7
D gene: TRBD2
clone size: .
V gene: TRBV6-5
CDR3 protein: CASKVAGKSYEQYF

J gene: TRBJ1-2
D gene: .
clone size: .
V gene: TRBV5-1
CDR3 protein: CASSLGQLSNYGYTF

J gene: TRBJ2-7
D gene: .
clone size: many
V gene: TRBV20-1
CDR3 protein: CSARDSRGQYF

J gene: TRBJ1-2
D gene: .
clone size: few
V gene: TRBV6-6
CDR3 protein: CASSYRERGYGYTF

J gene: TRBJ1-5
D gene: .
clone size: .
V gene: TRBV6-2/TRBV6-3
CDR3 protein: CASGLGGGRQPQHF

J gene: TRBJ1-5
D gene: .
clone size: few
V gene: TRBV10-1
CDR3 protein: CASSESWEGDSNQPQHF

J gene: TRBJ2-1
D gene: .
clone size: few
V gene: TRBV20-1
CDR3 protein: CSAGLGSLPSGNEQFF

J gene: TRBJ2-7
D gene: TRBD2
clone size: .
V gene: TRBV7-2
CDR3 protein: CASSLGATSWTYEQYF

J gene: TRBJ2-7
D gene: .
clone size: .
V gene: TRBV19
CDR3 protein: CASSIAGGGEQYF

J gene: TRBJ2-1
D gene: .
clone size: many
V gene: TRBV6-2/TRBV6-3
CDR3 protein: CASSLGDSLYNEQFF

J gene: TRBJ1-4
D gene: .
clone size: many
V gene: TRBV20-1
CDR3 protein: CSARDPVLGEKLFF

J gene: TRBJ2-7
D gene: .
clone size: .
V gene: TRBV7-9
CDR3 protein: CASSAHSYEQYF

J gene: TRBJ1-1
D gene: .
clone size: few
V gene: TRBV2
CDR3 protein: CASSEDFHTEAFF

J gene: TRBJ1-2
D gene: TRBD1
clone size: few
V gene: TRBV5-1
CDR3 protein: CASSLDAERGRLYGYTF